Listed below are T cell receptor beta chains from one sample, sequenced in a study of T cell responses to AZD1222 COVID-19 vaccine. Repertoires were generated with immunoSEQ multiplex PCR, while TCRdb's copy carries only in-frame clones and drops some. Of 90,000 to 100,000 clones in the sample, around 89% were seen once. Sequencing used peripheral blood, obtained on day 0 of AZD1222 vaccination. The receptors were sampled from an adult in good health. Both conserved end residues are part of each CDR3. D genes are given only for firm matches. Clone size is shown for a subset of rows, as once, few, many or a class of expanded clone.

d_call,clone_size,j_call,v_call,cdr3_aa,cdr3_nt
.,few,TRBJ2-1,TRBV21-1,CASSKGTAPSYNEQFF,TGTGCCAGCAGCAAAGGGACTGCTCCCTCCTACAATGAGCAGTTCTTC
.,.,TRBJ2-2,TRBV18,CAAGDNTGELFF,TGTGCCGCCGGGGATAACACCGGGGAGCTGTTTTTT
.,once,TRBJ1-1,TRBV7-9,CASSLSGDTEAFF,TGTGCCAGCAGCTTATCCGGGGACACTGAAGCTTTCTTT
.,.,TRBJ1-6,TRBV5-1,CASSLGQADSYNSPLHF,TGCGCCAGCAGCTTGGGGCAGGCGGACTCCTATAATTCACCCCTCCACTTT
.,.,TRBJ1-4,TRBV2,CASRHSPTNEKLFF,TGTGCCAGCAGGCACAGCCCAACTAATGAAAAACTGTTTTTT
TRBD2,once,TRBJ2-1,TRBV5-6,CASSLFLAGNNEQFF,TGTGCCAGCAGCTTGTTCCTAGCGGGAAACAATGAGCAGTTCTTC
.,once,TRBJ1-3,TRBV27,CASSPGGRNTIYF,TGTGCCAGCAGCCCCGGTGGAAGAAACACCATATATTTT
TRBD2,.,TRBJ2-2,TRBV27,CASSLNAGGTGELFF,TGTGCCAGCAGTTTAAATGCGGGGGGCACCGGGGAGCTGTTTTTT
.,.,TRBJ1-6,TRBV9,CASSSSAGVPLHF,TGTGCCAGCAGCTCATCAGCCGGCGTACCCCTCCACTTT
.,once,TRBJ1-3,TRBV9,CASSVDRGKDTIYF,TGTGCCAGCAGCGTAGATAGGGGGAAGGACACCATATATTTT
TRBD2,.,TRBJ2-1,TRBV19,CASSWASGAGSEQFF,TGTGCCAGTAGTTGGGCTAGCGGGGCGGGGAGTGAGCAGTTCTTC
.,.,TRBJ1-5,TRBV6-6,CASTAGQNQPQHF,TGTGCCAGCACCGCGGGGCAGAATCAGCCCCAGCATTTT
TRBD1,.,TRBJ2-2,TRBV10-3,CAISESFGTGGLTGELFF,TGTGCCATCAGTGAGTCGTTTGGGACAGGGGGTCTCACCGGGGAGCTGTTTTTT
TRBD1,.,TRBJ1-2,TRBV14,CASSPTGAYGYTF,TGTGCCAGCAGCCCAACAGGGGCCTATGGCTACACCTTC
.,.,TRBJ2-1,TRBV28,CASSPPERSYNEQFF,TGTGCCAGCAGTCCTCCGGAGCGCTCCTACAATGAGCAGTTCTTC
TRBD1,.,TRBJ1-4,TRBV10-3,CATSDRATTNEKLFF,TGTGCCACCTCGGACAGGGCTACAACTAATGAAAAACTGTTTTTT
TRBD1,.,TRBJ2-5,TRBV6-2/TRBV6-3,CASSYSGQGAPETQYF,TGTGCCAGCAGTTACTCCGGACAGGGGGCACCAGAGACCCAGTACTTC
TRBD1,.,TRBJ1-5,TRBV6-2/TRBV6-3,CASSHRGYSNQPQHF,TGTGCCAGCAGCCACAGGGGGTATAGCAATCAGCCCCAGCATTTT
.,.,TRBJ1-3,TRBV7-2,CASSLAPPGSGNTIYF,TGTGCCAGCAGCTTAGCACCCCCAGGGTCTGGAAACACCATATATTTT
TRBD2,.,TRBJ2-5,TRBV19,CASRGLAGGEETQYF,TGTGCCAGTCGAGGACTAGCGGGAGGGGAGGAGACCCAGTACTTC
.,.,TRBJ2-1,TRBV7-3,CASSLDGGAYNEQFF,TGTGCCAGCAGCTTAGACGGGGGAGCCTACAATGAGCAGTTCTTC
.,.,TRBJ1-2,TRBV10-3,CAISEGTAGGNYGYTF,TGTGCCATCAGTGAGGGAACAGCAGGCGGTAACTATGGCTACACCTTC
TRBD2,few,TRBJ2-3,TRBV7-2,CASSLRVRAGVPDTQYF,TGTGCCAGCAGCTTAAGAGTAAGAGCGGGAGTTCCAGATACGCAGTATTTT
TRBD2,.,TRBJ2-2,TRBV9,CASSPLGLAGAFGELFF,TGTGCCAGCAGCCCACTGGGACTAGCGGGAGCGTTCGGGGAGCTGTTTTTT
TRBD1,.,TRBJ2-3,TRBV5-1,CASSYHGTGGDTQYF,TGCGCCAGCAGCTACCATGGGACAGGGGGGGATACGCAGTATTTT
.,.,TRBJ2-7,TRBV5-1,CASSLIWGEQYF,TGCGCCAGCAGCTTGATCTGGGGCGAGCAGTACTTC
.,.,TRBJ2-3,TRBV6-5,CASSWGGVSGTDTQYF,TGTGCCAGCAGTTGGGGAGGAGTGTCGGGCACAGATACGCAGTATTTT
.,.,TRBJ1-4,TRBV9,CASSVGGYWYEKLFF,TGTGCCAGCAGCGTAGGGGGGTATTGGTATGAAAAACTGTTTTTT
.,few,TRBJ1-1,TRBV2,CASSDDRNTEAFF,TGTGCCAGCAGCGACGACAGGAACACTGAAGCTTTCTTT
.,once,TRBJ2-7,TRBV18,CASSPRDGPYEQYF,TGTGCCAGCTCACCACGGGACGGCCCCTACGAGCAGTACTTC
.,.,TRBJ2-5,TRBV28,CASSLRRLGGQTQYF,TGTGCCAGCAGTTTAAGGCGGCTCGGGGGACAGACCCAGTACTTC
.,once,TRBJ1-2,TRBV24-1,CATSDPEALGGGYTF,TGTGCCACCAGTGATCCCGAGGCGCTTGGGGGTGGCTACACCTTC
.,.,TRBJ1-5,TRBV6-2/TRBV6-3,CASSYPPGSGPRQPQHF,TGTGCCAGCAGTTACCCCCCGGGCTCAGGTCCCCGACAGCCCCAGCATTTT
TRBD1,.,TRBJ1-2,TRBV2,CASRGSAGGSWGYTF,TGTGCCAGCAGGGGATCGGCAGGGGGCTCTTGGGGCTACACCTTC
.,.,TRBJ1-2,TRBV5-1,CASSSMTGYSNYGYTF,TGCGCCAGCAGCTCTATGACAGGTTACTCTAACTATGGCTACACCTTC
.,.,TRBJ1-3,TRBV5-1,CASSRGVDGNTIYF,TGCGCCAGCAGCCGGGGGGTCGACGGAAACACCATATATTTT
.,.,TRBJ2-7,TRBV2,CASSESSSAYEQYF,TGTGCCAGCAGTGAATCCAGTTCTGCCTACGAGCAGTACTTC
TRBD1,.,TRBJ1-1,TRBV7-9,CASTPPGTGYEAFF,TGTGCCAGCACCCCACCCGGGACAGGTTATGAAGCTTTCTTT
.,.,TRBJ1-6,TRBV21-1,CASSKVPPQGALGPTLHF,TGTGCCAGCAGCAAAGTCCCCCCACAGGGGGCCCTGGGTCCTACCCTCCACTTT
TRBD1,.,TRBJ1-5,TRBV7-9,CASSPQGVGQPQHF,TGTGCCAGCAGCCCACAGGGGGTCGGTCAGCCCCAGCATTTT
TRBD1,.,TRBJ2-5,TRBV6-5,CASILDRGAETQYF,TGTGCCAGCATCCTCGACAGGGGTGCCGAGACCCAGTACTTC
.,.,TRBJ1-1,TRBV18,CASSPSTSEAFF,TGTGCCAGCTCACCATCTACATCTGAAGCTTTCTTT
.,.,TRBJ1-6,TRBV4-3,CASSQDRQPTRTHNSPLHF,TGCGCCAGCAGCCAAGATAGACAGCCGACCAGAACCCATAATTCACCCCTCCACTTT
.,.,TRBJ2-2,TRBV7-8,CASSRGTMRTGELFF,TGTGCCAGCAGCCGGGGGACAATGAGGACCGGGGAGCTGTTTTTT
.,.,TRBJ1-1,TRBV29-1,CSVGLGPLDTEAFF,TGCAGCGTTGGCCTAGGTCCGCTGGACACTGAAGCTTTCTTT
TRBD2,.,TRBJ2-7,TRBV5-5,CASSGSLAGGNSYEQYF,TGTGCCAGCAGCGGCTCACTAGCGGGGGGGAACTCCTACGAGCAGTACTTC
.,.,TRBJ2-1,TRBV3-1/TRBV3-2,CASSQDRSGEQFF,TGTGCCAGCAGCCAAGATAGATCAGGTGAGCAGTTCTTC
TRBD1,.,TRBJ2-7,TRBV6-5,CASSLGTGVTYEQYF,TGTGCCAGCAGTCTGGGGACAGGGGTAACCTACGAGCAGTACTTC
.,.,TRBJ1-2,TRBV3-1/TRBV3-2,CASSRREQAYGYTF,TGTGCCAGCAGCCGACGCGAACAGGCCTATGGCTACACCTTC
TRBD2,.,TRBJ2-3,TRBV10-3,CATLAGVSTDTQYF,TGTGCCACCTTAGCGGGAGTTAGCACAGATACGCAGTATTTT
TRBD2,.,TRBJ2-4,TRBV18,CASSPRNSGAALAKNIQYF,TGTGCCAGCTCCCCCAGGAATAGCGGGGCGGCACTAGCCAAAAACATTCAGTACTTC
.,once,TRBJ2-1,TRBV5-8,CASSLAGRGANEQFF,TGTGCCAGCAGCTTGGCGGGTCGGGGGGCTAATGAGCAGTTCTTC
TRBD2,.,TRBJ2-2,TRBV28,CASSLSRLAGGMTGELFF,TGTGCCAGCAGTTTATCTAGACTAGCGGGAGGGATGACCGGGGAGCTGTTTTTT
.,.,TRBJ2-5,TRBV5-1,CASSAGSGNQETQYF,TGCGCCAGCAGCGCCGGGTCCGGGAACCAAGAGACCCAGTACTTC
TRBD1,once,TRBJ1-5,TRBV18,CASSPPTGQSNQPQHF,TGTGCCAGCTCACCACCCACGGGACAGAGCAATCAGCCCCAGCATTTT
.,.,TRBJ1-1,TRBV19,CASSIGASGRGTEAFF,TGTGCCAGTAGTATAGGCGCCTCGGGTCGAGGGACTGAAGCTTTCTTT
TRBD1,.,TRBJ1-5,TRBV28,CASSLETGGNNQPQHF,TGTGCCAGCAGTCTAGAGACAGGGGGCAACAATCAGCCCCAGCATTTT
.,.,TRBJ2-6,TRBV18,CASSPGESGANVLTF,TGTGCCAGCTCACCAGGGGAATCTGGGGCCAACGTCCTGACTTTC
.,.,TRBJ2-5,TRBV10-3,CAISEIQVGETQYF,TGTGCCATCAGTGAAATACAGGTTGGCGAGACCCAGTACTTC
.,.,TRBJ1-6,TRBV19,CASSIGRRPGDSPLHF,TGTGCCAGTAGTATAGGACGGAGACCGGGGGATTCACCCCTCCACTTT